The sequence of this T cell receptor (beta chain) was determined in a study of cytomegalovirus exposure and HLA in healthy donors (TCRdb year 2017). About the investigation overall: The 670 or so repertoires of the first cohort and the roughly 110 validation repertoires were produced on the same platform, according to a later analysis. High-throughput TCR immunosequencing, statistical association of individual TCRs with disease status, and machine learning were combined to predict cytomegalovirus infection status. Along with the approximately 650-subject first cohort, a separate validation cohort of 120 different subjects was used. The study aimed to test whether cataloging public T cell receptors could reveal signatures of past pathogen exposure.

Per the germline V gene, SGHAT is the CDR1 and FQNNGV is the CDR2. From the cysteine through the phenylalanine, the CDR3 covers 14 amino acids. Just CDR3 DNA is preserved here, 42 bases in frame from base 1. V is pared back by 5 bases and J by 5 bases, with 16 bases lying between the germline termini. Here is what the overall study found, with its caveats: The study gave a list of 150 to 200 TCR beta chains associated with cytomegalovirus. It was suggested by the authors that the approach could potentially be generalized to other disease states and immunological phenotypes. Most TCR sequences were seen in very few donors, while some public TCRs were found in many individuals. A later analysis lacked HLA typing for the validation cohort, so it scored co-occurrence in that cohort across all 110 or so repertoires. The classifier was reported to diagnose cytomegalovirus status with high specificity and sensitivity in both the original cohort and the validation cohort. A later analysis found that TCRs clustered in the first cohort also tended to co-occur in the 110 or so validation repertoires, with roughly 95% of cluster scores above 0. In vitro tests confirmed that a few of the cytomegalovirus-associated TCR beta chains recognize cytomegalovirus antigens.

Comment on this clone: Its antigen specificity is not known. Within one base of it there is no much larger clone, and no base qualities were kept.

Libraries were made using the immunoSEQ multiplex PCR assay. Concerning the study's data processing: A statistical classification framework was built to diagnose cytomegalovirus status from the catalog of TCR beta chain sequences. In TCRdb, the immuneACCESS table is reduced to in-frame sequences with V and J assigned. These tables do not hold every clone; where another copy was compared, an unresolved V gene accounts for under half, and the others remain unexplained. V and J calls and clone size follow that table, whereas D and trimming were derived from the DNA. The sample profile shows more than 250,000 clones; about 90% of them were found once. The biggest ten clones account for 3% to 3.5% of the sample. The donors belonged to the validation cohort of 90 to 150 subjects, which was separate from the 666-subject first cohort.

Material for sequencing was PBMCs. The TCR sequence derives from a woman aged 25 to 39 in good health and CMV-seronegative. The chain uses TRBV11-2 and TRBJ2-7; the D region is possibly TRBD1 or TRBD2, each matching across 5 bases. The CDR3 here reads CASSQTEGLNEQYF. The nucleotide sequence is TGTGCCAGCAGCCAGACAGAGGGTTTGAACGAGCAGTACTTC.